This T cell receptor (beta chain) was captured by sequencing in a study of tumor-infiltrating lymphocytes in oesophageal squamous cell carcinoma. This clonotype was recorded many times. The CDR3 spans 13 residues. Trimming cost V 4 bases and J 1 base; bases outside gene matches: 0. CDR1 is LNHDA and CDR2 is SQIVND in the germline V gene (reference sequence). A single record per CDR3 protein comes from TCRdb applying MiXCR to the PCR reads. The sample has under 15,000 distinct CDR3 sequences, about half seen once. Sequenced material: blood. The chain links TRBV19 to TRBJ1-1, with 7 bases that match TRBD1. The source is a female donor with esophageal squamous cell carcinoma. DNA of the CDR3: TGTGCCAGTAGTAACAGGGGGAACACTGAAGCTTTCTTT. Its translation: CASSNRGNTEAFF.